The source of this T cell receptor (beta chain) is a study of shared clonotypes between healthy human individuals. Trimming pared 3 bases from V and 5 bases from J, leaving 5 bases between. The CDR3 length is 11 residues. Germline CDR1 is MDHEN and CDR2 is SYDVKM. Using immunoSEQ multiplex PCR, the repertoire was profiled, and TCRdb retains in-frame clones only, with some absent. The sample shows about 1.5 million clones, 95% to 99% of them seen only once. With regard to this clone: Its target is unknown. This CDR3 is also generated by other DNA sequences in the sample.

Points from the study as a whole: Larger estimated richness was generally recorded for naive subsets relative to memory subsets.

This chain links TRBV28 with TRBJ2-7, with D unclear. The receptor comes from a young man in good health. Material: naive CD4+ T cells sorted from blood. Sample subset: CD45RA+ positively selected. The CDR3: CASSLVDEQYF. The DNA for the CDR3 is TGTGCCAGCAGTTTGGTCGACGAGCAGTACTTC.